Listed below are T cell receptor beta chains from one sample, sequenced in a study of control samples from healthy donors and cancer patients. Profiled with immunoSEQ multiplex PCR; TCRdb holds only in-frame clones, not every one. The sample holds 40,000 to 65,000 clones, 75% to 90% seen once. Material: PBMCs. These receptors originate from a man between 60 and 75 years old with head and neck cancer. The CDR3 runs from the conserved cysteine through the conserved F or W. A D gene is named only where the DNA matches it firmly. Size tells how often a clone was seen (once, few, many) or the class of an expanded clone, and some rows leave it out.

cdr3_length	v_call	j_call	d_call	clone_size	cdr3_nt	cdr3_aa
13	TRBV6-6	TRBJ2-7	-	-	TGTGCCAGCAGTGTCGATACCTCCTACGAGCAGTACTTC	CASSVDTSYEQYF
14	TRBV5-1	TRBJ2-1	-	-	TGCGCCAGCAGCATAAGGGACGCATTCAATGAGCAGTTCTTC	CASSIRDAFNEQFF
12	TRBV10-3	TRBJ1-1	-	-	TGTGCCATCGGGGGGGGGAACACTGAAGCTTTCTTT	CAIGGGNTEAFF
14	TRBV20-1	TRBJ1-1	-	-	TGCAGTGCTAGTCCCGGACACATGAACACTGAAGCTTTCTTT	CSASPGHMNTEAFF
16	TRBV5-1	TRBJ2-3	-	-	TGCGCCAGCAGCACGCGACGGAGTACTAGCACAGATACGCAGTATTTT	CASSTRRSTSTDTQYF
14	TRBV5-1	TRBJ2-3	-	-	TGCGCCAGCAGCTGGAATACTTGGACAGATACGCAGTATTTT	CASSWNTWTDTQYF
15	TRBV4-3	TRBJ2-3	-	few	TGCGCCAGCAGCCAAGATGTTGTGGAGGTGGATACGCAGTATTTT	CASSQDVVEVDTQYF
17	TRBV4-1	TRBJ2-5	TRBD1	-	TGCGCCAGCAGCCAAGTCCAAGGACAGGCCGTGGGGGAGACCCAGTACTTC	CASSQVQGQAVGETQYF
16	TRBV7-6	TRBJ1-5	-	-	TGTGCCAGCACCCGCTGGGCACGCAAGAGCAATCAGCCCCGGCATTTT	CASTRWARKSNQPRHF
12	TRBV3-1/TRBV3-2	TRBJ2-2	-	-	TGTGCCAGCAGCCAAAGGGCCGGGGAGCTGTTTTTT	CASSQRAGELFF
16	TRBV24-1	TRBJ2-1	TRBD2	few	TGTGCCACCAGTGATTTGGGTAGCGGGAGGGAAAGTGAGCAGTTCTTC	CATSDLGSGRESEQFF
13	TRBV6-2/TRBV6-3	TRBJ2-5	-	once	TGTGCCAGCAGTCGGACTTCCCAAGAGACCCAGTACTTC	CASSRTSQETQYF